The present T cell receptor beta chain was sequenced within a study of T cell responses to AZD1222 COVID-19 vaccine. Regarding the study as a whole: Seropositivity was recorded at baseline in only a handful of AZD1222 recipients.

Germline CDR1 is KGHDR and CDR2 is SFDVKD. This CDR3 contains 17 residues. V was shortened by 4 bases and J by 3 bases, with 17 bases between the two germline ends. The repertoire was sequenced with immunoSEQ multiplex PCR; TCRdb's copy has only in-frame clones and lacks some. Of 100,000 to 150,000 clones listed, roughly 86% are singletons. As regards this clone: Its antigen is not known.

The chain uses TRBV24-1 and TRBJ2-2, with D tentatively TRBD1 (6 bases). Source: peripheral blood, taken on day 0 of AZD1222 vaccination. This clonotype was sampled from an adult in good health. CDR3 amino acids: CATSDRDKQGDTGELFF. In DNA form, the CDR3 reads TGTGCCACCAGTGACCGGGACAAACAAGGCGACACCGGGGAGCTGTTTTTT.